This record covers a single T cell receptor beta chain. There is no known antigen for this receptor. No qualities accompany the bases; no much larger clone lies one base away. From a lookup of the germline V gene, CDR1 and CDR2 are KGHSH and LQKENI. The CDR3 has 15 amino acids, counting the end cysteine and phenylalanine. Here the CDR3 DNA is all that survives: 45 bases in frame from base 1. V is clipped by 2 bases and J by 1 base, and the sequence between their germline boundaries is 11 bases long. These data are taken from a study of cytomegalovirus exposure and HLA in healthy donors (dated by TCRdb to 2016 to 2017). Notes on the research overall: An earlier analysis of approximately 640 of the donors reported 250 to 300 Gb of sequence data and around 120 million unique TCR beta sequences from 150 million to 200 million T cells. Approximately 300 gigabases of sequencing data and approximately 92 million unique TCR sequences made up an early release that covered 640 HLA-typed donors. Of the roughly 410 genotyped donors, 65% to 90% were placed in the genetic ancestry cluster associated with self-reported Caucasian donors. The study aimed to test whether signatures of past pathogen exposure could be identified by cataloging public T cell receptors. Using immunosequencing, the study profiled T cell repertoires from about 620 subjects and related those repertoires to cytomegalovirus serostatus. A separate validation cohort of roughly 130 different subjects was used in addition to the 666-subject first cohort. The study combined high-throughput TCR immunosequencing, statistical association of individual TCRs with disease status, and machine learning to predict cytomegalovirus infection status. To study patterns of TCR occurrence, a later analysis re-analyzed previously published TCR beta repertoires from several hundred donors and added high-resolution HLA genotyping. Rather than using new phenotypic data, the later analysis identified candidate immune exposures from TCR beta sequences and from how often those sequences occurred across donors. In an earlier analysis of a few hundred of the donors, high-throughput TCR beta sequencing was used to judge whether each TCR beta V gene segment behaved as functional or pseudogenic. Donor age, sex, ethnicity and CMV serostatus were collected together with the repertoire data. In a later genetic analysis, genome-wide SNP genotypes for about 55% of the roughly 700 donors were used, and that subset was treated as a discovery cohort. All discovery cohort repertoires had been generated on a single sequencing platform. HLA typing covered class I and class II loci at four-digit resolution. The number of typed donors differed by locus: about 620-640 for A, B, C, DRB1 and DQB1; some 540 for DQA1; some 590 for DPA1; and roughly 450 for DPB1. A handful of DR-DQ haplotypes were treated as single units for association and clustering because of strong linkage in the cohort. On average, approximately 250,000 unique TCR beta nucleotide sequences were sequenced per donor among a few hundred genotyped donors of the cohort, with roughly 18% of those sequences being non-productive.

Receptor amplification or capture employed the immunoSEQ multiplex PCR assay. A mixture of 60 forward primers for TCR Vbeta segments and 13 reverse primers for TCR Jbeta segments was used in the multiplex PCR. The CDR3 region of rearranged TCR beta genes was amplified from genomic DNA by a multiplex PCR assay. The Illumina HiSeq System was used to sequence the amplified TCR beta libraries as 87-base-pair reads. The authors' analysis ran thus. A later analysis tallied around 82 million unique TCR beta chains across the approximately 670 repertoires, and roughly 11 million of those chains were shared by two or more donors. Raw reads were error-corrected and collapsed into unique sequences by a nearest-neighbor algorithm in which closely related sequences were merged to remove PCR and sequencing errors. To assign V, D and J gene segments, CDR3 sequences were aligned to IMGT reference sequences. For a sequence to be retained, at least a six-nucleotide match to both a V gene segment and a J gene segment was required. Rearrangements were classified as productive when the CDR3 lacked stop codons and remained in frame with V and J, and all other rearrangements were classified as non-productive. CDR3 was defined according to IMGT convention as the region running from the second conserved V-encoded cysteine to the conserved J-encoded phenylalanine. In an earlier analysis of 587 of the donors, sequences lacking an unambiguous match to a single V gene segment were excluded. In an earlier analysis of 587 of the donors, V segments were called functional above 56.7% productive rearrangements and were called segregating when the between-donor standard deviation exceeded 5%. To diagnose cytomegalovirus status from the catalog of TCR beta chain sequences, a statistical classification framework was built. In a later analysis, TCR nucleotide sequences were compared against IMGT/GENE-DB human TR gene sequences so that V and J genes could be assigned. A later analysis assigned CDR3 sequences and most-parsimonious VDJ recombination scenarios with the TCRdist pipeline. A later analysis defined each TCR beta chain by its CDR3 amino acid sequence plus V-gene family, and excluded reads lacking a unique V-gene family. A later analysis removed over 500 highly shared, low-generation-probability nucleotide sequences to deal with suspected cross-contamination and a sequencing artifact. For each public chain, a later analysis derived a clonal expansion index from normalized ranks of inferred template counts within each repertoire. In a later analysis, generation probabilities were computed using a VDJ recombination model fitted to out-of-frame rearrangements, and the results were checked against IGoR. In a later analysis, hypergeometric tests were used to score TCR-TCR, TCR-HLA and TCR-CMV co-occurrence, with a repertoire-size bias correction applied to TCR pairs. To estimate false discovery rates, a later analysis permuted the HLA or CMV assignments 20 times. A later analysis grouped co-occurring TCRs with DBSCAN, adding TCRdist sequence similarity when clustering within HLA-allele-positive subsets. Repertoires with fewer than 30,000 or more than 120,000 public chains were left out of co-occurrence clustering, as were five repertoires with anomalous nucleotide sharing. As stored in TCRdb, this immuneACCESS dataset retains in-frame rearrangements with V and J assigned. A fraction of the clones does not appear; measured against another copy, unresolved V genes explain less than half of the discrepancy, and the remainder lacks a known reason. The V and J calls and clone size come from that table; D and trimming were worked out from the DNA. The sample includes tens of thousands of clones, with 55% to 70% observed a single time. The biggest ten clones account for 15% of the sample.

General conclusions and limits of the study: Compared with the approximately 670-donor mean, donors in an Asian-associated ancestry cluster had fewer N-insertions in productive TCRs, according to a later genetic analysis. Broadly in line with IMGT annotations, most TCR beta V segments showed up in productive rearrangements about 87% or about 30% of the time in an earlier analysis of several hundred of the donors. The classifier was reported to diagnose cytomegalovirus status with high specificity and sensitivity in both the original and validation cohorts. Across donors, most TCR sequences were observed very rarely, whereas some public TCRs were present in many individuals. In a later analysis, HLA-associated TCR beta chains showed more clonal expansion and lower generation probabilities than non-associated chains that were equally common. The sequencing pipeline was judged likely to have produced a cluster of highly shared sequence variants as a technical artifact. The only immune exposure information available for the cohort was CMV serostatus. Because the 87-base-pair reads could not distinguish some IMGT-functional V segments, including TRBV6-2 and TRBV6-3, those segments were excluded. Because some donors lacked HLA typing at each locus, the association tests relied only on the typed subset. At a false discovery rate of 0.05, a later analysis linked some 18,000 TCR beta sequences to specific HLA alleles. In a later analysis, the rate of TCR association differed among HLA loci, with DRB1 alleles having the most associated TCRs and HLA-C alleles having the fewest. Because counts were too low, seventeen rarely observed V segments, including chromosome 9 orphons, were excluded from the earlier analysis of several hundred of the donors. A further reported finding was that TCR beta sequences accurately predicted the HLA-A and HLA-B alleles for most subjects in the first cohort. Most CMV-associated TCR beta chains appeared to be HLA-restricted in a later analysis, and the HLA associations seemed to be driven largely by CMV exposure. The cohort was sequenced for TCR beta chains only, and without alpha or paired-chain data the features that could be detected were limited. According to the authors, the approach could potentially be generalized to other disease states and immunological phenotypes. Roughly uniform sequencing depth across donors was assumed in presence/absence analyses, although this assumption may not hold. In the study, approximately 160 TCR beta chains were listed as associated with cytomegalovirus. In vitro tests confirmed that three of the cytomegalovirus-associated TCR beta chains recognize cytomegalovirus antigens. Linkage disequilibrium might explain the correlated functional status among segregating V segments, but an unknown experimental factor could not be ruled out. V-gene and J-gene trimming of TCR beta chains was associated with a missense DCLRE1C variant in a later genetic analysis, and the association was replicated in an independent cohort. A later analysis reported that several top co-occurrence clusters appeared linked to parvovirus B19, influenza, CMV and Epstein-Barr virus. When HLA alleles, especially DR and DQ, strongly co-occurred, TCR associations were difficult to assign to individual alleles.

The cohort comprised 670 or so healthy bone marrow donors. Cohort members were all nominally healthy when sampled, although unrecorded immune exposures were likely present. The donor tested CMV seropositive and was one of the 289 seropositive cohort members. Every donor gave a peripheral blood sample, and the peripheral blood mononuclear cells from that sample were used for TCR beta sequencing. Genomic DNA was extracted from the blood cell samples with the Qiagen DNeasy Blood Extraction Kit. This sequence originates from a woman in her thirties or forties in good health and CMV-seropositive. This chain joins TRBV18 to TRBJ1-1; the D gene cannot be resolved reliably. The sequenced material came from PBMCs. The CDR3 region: CASSPFSTGNTEAFF. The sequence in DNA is TGTGCCAGCTCACCATTTTCGACGGGGAACACTGAAGCTTTCTTT.